This TCR beta chain is from a study of T cell repertoires in cytomegalovirus infection. Study in general: Used in the study were CMV epitopes, some recently identified and HLA-C-restricted, others well-studied and HLA-B-restricted. It was the public TCR beta signatures that indicated both CMV infection and matching HLA type. Study results and caveats: HLA-C-restricted TCR beta clonotypes specific for CMV led the ex vivo response.

From the reads, TCRdb called clonotypes with MiXCR, one entry per CDR3 protein. This table has about 890,000 distinct CDR3 sequences, less than 40% appearing once. Germline V gene lookup returns CDR1 LGHNA and CDR2 YNFKEQ. The length of the CDR3 is 15 residues. The V gene lost 1 base and the J gene lost 1 base, with 7 bases spanning the gap. In regard to this clonotype: Its cognate antigen is unknown.

The sample in question was cultured CD8+ T cells from PBMCs, obtained from culture after CMV antigen stimulation. V usage is TRBV4-2 and J usage is TRBJ2-2, with TRBD1 as a possible D gene (6 bases). This receptor was obtained from a human donor in good health (CMV status not recorded). Some clones in this sample may be carry-over from other donors' samples. Here the CDR3 DNA reads TGTGCCAGCAGCCAAGGGACAGAGAACACCGGGGAGCTGTTTTTT. As protein: CASSQGTENTGELFF.